This TCR beta chain came from a study of CD8 T cells in Susac syndrome. The study, taken as a whole, reports: It was acknowledged in the study that its TCR sequencing and HLA analysis involved a relatively small number of individuals.

Reverse transcription of 0.5 to 1 ug RNA was performed with random hexamers. TCRdb re-derived calls from the immunoSEQ multiplex PCR reads in MiXCR, one entry per CDR3 protein. Among fewer than 80,000 distinct CDR3 sequences listed, 95% were seen once. The study sequenced TCR beta in blood CD8+ and CD4+ T cells. FACS enriched CD8+ TEMRA cells, while bulk CD8+ and CD4+ were negatively isolated. Concerning this clonotype: Its antigen is still unknown.

This CDR3 spans 13 amino acids. V lost 2 bases and J 9 bases, leaving 13 bases between the germline ends. The germline V gene has CDR1 ENHRY and CDR2 SYGVKD. The specimen was CD8+ T cells from PBMCs. The chain links TRBV10-3 to TRBJ2-5, with D tentatively TRBD2 (5 bases). The sequence was collected from a human donor in good health. CDR3 DNA: TGTGCCATCAGTGAGGACGGCCCCGGGGCCCAGTACTTC. It is translated as CAISEDGPGAQYF.